The 8 T cell receptor beta chains given below trace back to one sample, sequenced in a study of beta chain features in type 1 diabetes. Expressed TCRB transcripts were sequenced, since all the RNA that had been isolated was reverse transcribed. Profiled with immunoSEQ multiplex PCR; TCRdb holds only in-frame clones, not every one. The repertoire holds hundreds of thousands of clones, with around 65% as singletons. What was sequenced was naive CD4+ T cells from blood. The receptor set was obtained from a man between 25 and 39 years old in good health.

This chain uses TRBV28 with TRBJ2-3, with D perhaps TRBD1 or TRBD2 (5 bases each). The CDR3 is made up of 12 amino acids. Trimming left V 5 bases short and J 5 bases short, with 8 bases between. The germline V gene encodes CDR1 MDHEN and CDR2 SYDVKM. The CDR3 bases are TGTGCCAGCAGTGCAGGGAGAGATACGCAGTATTTT. Amino acid sequence: CASSAGRDTQYF.

The chain is built from TRBV30 and TRBJ1-1, with a possible D match to TRBD1 (5 bases). Trimming left V 7 bases short and J 1 base short, with 10 bases between. The germline V gene encodes CDR1 GTSNPN and CDR2 SVGIG (reference sequence). The CDR3 covers 12 residues. In DNA form, the CDR3 reads TGTGCCTCCCTCAGGGAGAACACTGAAGCTTTCTTT. Protein: CASLRENTEAFF.

The rearrangement uses TRBV10-3 and TRBJ2-5; D might be TRBD2 (6 bases). The V end was cut by 5 bases, the J end by 0 bases, with 13 bases between. CDR3 size: 15 residues. The germline V gene encodes CDR1 ENHRY and CDR2 SYGVKD. The CDR3 DNA is TGTGCCATCAGTACTCCTAGCGAGTACCAAGAGACCCAGTACTTC. Translation: CAISTPSEYQETQYF.

This clone came up a few times. The sample contains more than one DNA sequence encoding this CDR3. The V and J genes are TRBV2 and TRBJ2-1; D remains unclear. This CDR3 is built from 11 residues. Trimming cost V 4 bases and J 4 bases, with 2 bases left between them. CDR1 is SNHLY, CDR2 FYNNEI, per germline. DNA of the CDR3: TGTGCCAGCAGTGGATACAATGAGCAGTTCTTC. Its protein product is CASSGYNEQFF.

V usage is TRBV2 and J usage is TRBJ2-1, with D unresolved. Trimming removed 3 bases at V and 5 bases at J, with 2 bases between. This CDR3 region has 11 residues. From germline, CDR1 is SNHLY and CDR2 FYNNEI. This CDR3 is CASSDNNEQFF. CDR3 DNA sequence: TGTGCCAGCAGTGACAACAATGAGCAGTTCTTC.

Remarks on this clone: Other DNA sequences in this specimen translate into the identical CDR3. This rearrangement joins TRBV18 to TRBJ1-1; D remains ambiguous. V lost 6 bases and J lost 0, with 8 bases in between. CDR1 and CDR2 from the germline V gene are KGHSH and LQKENI. The CDR3 has 13 amino acids. The CDR3 coding sequence is TGTGCCAGCTCCCCCGGGCTGAACACTGAAGCTTTCTTT. Residues: CASSPGLNTEAFF. Looking up the rest from reference TRBV18 and TRBJ1-1 gives the full variable domain: NAGVMQNPRHLVRRRGQEARLRCSPMKGHSHVYWYRQLPEEGLKFMVYLQKENIIDESGMPKERFSAEFPKEGPSILRIQQVVRGDSAAYFCASSPGLNTEAFFGQGTRLTVV.

CDR3 nucleotides: TGTGCCAGCAGCTTAGATACAATGCTAAGTTCACCCCTCCACTTT. Amino acid sequence: CASSLDTMLSSPLHF. V and J are TRBV7-2 and TRBJ1-6, with D unresolved. The CDR3 has 15 residues. Deletions cut 1 base from V and 9 bases from J, with 13 bases between. The V gene's germline CDR1 is SGHTA and CDR2 FQGNSA.

This clone is a singleton in its sample. The V and J genes are TRBV9 and TRBJ2-5; possible D gene TRBD1, 6 bases. The CDR3 runs to 15 residues. Per the germline V gene, CDR1 is SGDLS and CDR2 is YYNGEE. V was clipped by 3 bases and J by 5 bases, with 17 bases between them. The CDR3 loop reads CASSGTTGIRETQYF. In DNA form, the CDR3 reads TGTGCCAGCAGCGGGACCACAGGGATCCGGGAGACCCAGTACTTC.